The subject of this entry is one T cell receptor (beta chain). Its antigen is unidentified. Method: immunoSEQ multiplex PCR; TCRdb's copy keeps in-frame clones and lacks some. The sample lists 100,000 to 150,000 clones; 85% to 90% were seen once. This specimen belongs to a study of cytomegalovirus exposure and HLA in healthy donors. Study background: The approximately 110 validation repertoires used the same platform as the 666 first-cohort repertoires, a later analysis reported.

Regarding the study as a whole: Among TCR sequences, most were rare, though some public TCRs appeared in many donors. High sensitivity and specificity were reportedly achieved when the classifier diagnosed cytomegalovirus status.

Unmatched junction bases numbered 4, after V lost 3 bases and J lost 4 bases. The germline V gene encodes CDR1 MGHRA and CDR2 YSYEKL. This CDR3 contains 15 residues. Sample: PBMCs. The clonotype originates from a man aged 30-40 years in good health and CMV-seronegative. V gene TRBV4-1 combines with J gene TRBJ1-2, with 11 bases that match TRBD1. CDR3 coding DNA: TGCGCCAGCAGCCATCGGACAGGGGGCATCTATGGCTACACCTTC. Its protein product is CASSHRTGGIYGYTF.